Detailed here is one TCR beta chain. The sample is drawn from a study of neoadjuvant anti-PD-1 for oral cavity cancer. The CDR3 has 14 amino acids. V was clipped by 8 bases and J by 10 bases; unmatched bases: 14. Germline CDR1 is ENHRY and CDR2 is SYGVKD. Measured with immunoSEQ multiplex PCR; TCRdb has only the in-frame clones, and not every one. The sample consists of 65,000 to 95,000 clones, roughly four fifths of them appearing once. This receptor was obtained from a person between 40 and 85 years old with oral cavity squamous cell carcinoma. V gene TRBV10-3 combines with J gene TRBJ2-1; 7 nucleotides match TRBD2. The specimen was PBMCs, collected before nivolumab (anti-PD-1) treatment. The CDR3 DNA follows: TGTGCCATCGGCGGGAGCACGCCTGGCAGCGAGCAGTTCTTC. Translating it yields CAIGGSTPGSEQFF.